Following are 8 T cell receptor beta chains from one sample sequenced in a study of blood T cell repertoires in COVID-19. Some clones are missing from TCRdb's copy, which holds only in-frame ones; the method was immunoSEQ multiplex PCR. The sample lists a few hundred thousand clones, around four fifths occurring once. The specimen sequenced was peripheral blood. The source is an elderly woman with active or convalescent COVID-19.

The V gene is TRBV6-6, the J gene TRBJ1-2; tentatively, D is TRBD1 (5 bases). Germline V lookup: CDR1 MNHNY, CDR2 SVGAGI (reference sequence). Trimming removed 4 bases from V and 4 bases from J, with 16 bases in between. CDR3 length equals 15 residues. The CDR3 reads CASSFGGGLGYGYTF. CDR3 DNA: TGTGCCAGCAGTTTCGGCGGGGGTCTCGGCTATGGCTACACCTTC.

The CDR3: CASSFEGTFGNTIYF. The CDR3 DNA reads as TGTGCCAGCAGTTTCGAAGGGACATTTGGAAACACCATATATTTT. The chain employs TRBV28 and TRBJ1-3, with D perhaps matching TRBD1 (6 bases). The V gene lost 3 bases and the J gene lost 3 bases, with 12 bases spanning the gap. The CDR3 length is 15 residues. From germline, CDR1 is MDHEN and CDR2 SYDVKM.

The chain has TRBV24-1 and TRBJ1-2; 12 bases agree with TRBD1. This CDR3 comprises 21 residues. V gave up 2 bases and J gave up 4 bases; unmatched junction bases: 19. Germline-derived CDR1 and CDR2 are KGHDR and SFDVKD. Here the CDR3 reads CATSDSSSTVSRDRGLYGYTF. CDR3 nucleotide sequence: TGTGCCACCAGTGATTCCAGTTCAACGGTGAGCCGGGACAGGGGGCTCTATGGCTACACCTTC.

This clone was observed a handful of times. V is TRBV29-1 and J is TRBJ2-7; 9 nucleotides align to TRBD1. Germline V lookup: CDR1 SQVTM, CDR2 ANQGSEA. Trimming removed 4 bases from V and 5 bases from J; junction bases left unmatched: 3. This CDR3 has 12 residues. Here the CDR3 reads CSVGHRGHEQYF. DNA for the CDR3: TGCAGCGTTGGACACAGGGGGCACGAGCAGTACTTC.

The genes are TRBV11-3 and TRBJ1-6; D ambiguous. CDR3 length: 13 amino acids. In germline, CDR1 is SGHNT, CDR2 YENEEA. The V gene lost 1 base and the J gene lost 7 bases, with 5 bases spanning the gap. In DNA form, the CDR3 reads TGTGCCAGCAGCTTAGGAGTGAATTCACCCCTCCACTTT. Translated, it gives CASSLGVNSPLHF.

The V call is TRBV7-9, the J call TRBJ1-1; D gene unclear. Germline values: CDR1 SEHNR, CDR2 FQNEAQ (reference sequence). V lost 3 bases to trimming and J lost 1 base, with 6 bases between them. CDR3 length: 13 amino acids. The CDR3 is CASSFTGNTEAFF. CDR3 nucleotide sequence: TGTGCCAGCAGCTTTACCGGGAACACTGAAGCTTTCTTT.

Only one count was recorded for this clone. The chain's CDR3 is CASSYWTGSSGNTIYF. The CDR3 nucleotides read TGTGCCAGCAGTTACTGGACAGGGAGCTCTGGAAACACCATATATTTT. The chain carries TRBV6-5 and TRBJ1-3; TRBD1 matches 8 bases. Trimming removed 1 base from V and 0 bases from J; junction bases left unmatched: 2. The CDR3 is 16 residues long. The germline gives CDR1 MNHEY, CDR2 SVGAGI.

The rearrangement joins TRBV7-9 to TRBJ1-1, with 7 bases fitting TRBD1. Trimming took 4 bases from V and 4 from J; bases not matched to a gene: 6. The CDR3 runs 14 residues. Germline-derived CDR1 and CDR2 are SEHNR and FQNEAQ (reference sequence). The CDR3 DNA sequence: TGTGCCAGCAGCTCACAACAGGGGAGCACTGAAGCTTTCTTT. Translated, it gives CASSSQQGSTEAFF.